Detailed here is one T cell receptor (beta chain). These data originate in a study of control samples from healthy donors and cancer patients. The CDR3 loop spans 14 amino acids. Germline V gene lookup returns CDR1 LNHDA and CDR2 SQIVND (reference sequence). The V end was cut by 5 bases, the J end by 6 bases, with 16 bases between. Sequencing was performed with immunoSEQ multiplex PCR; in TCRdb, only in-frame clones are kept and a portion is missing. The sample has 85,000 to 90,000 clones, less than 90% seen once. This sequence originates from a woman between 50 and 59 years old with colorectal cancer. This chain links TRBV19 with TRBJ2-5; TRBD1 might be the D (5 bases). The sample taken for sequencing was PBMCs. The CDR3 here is CASSPSQARKTQYF. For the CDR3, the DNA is TGTGCCAGTAGTCCTTCACAGGCGAGAAAGACCCAGTACTTC.